The rows below give T cell receptor beta chains drawn from one sample of a study of early stage breast cancer tumors. Libraries were prepared by immunoSEQ multiplex PCR; TCRdb keeps only in-frame clonotypes and omits some of them. This sample yields some 5,800 clones, of which 65% to 80% are seen a single time; about 8.6% belongs to the top ten. What was sequenced was normal breast tissue next to the tumor. These receptors all stem from a person aged 40-50 years with breast cancer. Each CDR3 is given with its conserved first and last residue. Fields, in order: CDR3 protein, CDR3 DNA, D gene, V gene, clone size, J gene. D genes are given only for firm matches. Some rows have no size entry. The others give once, few or many, or a class for an expanded clone.

CASSLATAGNEQFF | TGTGCCAGCAGCTTAGCGACAGCCGGCAATGAGCAGTTCTTC | - | TRBV11-2 | - | TRBJ2-1
CASSFTGGGGYTF | TGTGCCAGCAGCTTTACAGGGGGAGGTGGCTACACCTTC | TRBD1 | TRBV5-6 | - | TRBJ1-2
CASPLTAPTGELFF | TGTGCCTCACCCCTGACAGCCCCCACCGGGGAGCTGTTTTTT | - | TRBV30 | - | TRBJ2-2
CASSYSGPYEQYF | TGTGCCAGCAGTTACTCAGGCCCCTACGAGCAGTACTTC | - | TRBV6-5 | - | TRBJ2-7
CASSQEPSGTISYEQYF | TGCGCCAGCAGCCAAGAGCCTAGCGGGACTATCTCCTACGAGCAGTACTTC | TRBD2 | TRBV4-1 | once | TRBJ2-7
CASREGTGLNYGYTF | TGTGCCAGCAGAGAGGGGACAGGGCTTAACTATGGCTACACCTTC | TRBD1 | TRBV2 | - | TRBJ1-2
CASRTGGLEGYTF | TGTGCCAGTCGAACAGGGGGCTTGGAAGGCTACACCTTC | TRBD1 | TRBV19 | few | TRBJ1-2
CASSKLGRGKETQYF | TGTGCCAGCAGCAAGTTAGGACGGGGAAAAGAGACCCAGTACTTC | - | TRBV21-1 | few | TRBJ2-5
CASSLGPGQGSMNTEAFF | TGTGCCAGCAGCTTAGGGCCGGGACAGGGAAGTATGAACACTGAAGCTTTCTTT | TRBD1 | TRBV7-9 | - | TRBJ1-1
CASSYMSGVVGELFF | TGTGCCAGCAGTTACATGTCTGGGGTGGTCGGGGAGCTGTTTTTT | - | TRBV6-5 | - | TRBJ2-2
CAWSGMPGQGAGEQYF | TGTGCCTGGAGTGGCATGCCGGGACAGGGGGCGGGGGAGCAGTACTTC | TRBD1 | TRBV30 | - | TRBJ2-7
CASSRIGDTEAFF | TGTGCCAGTAGTAGAATAGGGGACACTGAAGCTTTCTTT | - | TRBV19 | once | TRBJ1-1
CASSSQGSRTGELFF | TGTGCCAGTAGTTCCCAAGGGTCACGGACCGGGGAGCTGTTTTTT | - | TRBV19 | - | TRBJ2-2
CASSGRGARQPQHF | TGTGCCAGCAGCGGACGGGGGGCTAGGCAGCCCCAGCATTTT | - | TRBV21-1 | - | TRBJ1-5
CASSPNRGPGNEQFF | TGTGCCAGTAGTCCAAACCGGGGCCCCGGGAATGAGCAGTTCTTC | - | TRBV19 | - | TRBJ2-1
CASSFLGNQPQHF | TGTGCCAGCAGTTTTTTAGGCAATCAGCCCCAGCATTTT | - | TRBV27 | - | TRBJ1-5
CASSMWQEPTSGANVLTF | TGTGCCAGTAGTATGTGGCAGGAACCAACTTCTGGGGCCAACGTCCTGACTTTC | - | TRBV19 | - | TRBJ2-6
CASSLGGNSNQPQHF | TGTGCCAGCAGCTTAGGAGGGAATAGCAATCAGCCCCAGCATTTT | - | TRBV7-9 | few | TRBJ1-5
CASSLGTGGGQPQHF | TGTGCCAGCAGCTTAGGGACAGGGGGCGGTCAGCCCCAGCATTTT | TRBD1 | TRBV7-6 | once | TRBJ1-5
CASRRKRGAPPLSYEQYF | TGTGCCAGCAGACGCAAGCGGGGGGCTCCTCCATTATCCTACGAGCAGTACTTC | - | TRBV21-1 | - | TRBJ2-7
CASSTGDRGRETQYF | TGTGCCAGCAGCACTGGGGACAGGGGGCGAGAGACCCAGTACTTC | TRBD1 | TRBV5-5 | - | TRBJ2-5
CASSPLASSSYNEQFF | TGCGCCAGCAGCCCACTAGCGTCGAGCTCCTACAATGAGCAGTTCTTC | TRBD2 | TRBV5-1 | once | TRBJ2-1
CAWSVWGGTDTQYF | TGTGCCTGGAGTGTCTGGGGGGGCACAGATACGCAGTATTTT | - | TRBV30 | - | TRBJ2-3
CASWSALAGTYNEQFF | TGTGCCAGCTGGTCTGCACTAGCGGGGACGTACAATGAGCAGTTCTTC | TRBD2 | TRBV18 | few | TRBJ2-1
CAWSTGGGRPQHF | TGTGCCTGGAGTACAGGGGGCGGGAGGCCCCAGCATTTT | TRBD1 | TRBV30 | - | TRBJ1-5
CASSENRGDLYGYTF | TGCGCCAGCAGTGAGAACCGAGGGGACCTCTATGGCTACACCTTC | - | TRBV10-1 | - | TRBJ1-2
CASSLGGQGAYNEQFF | TGCGCCAGCAGCTTGGGGGGACAGGGGGCCTACAATGAGCAGTTCTTC | TRBD1 | TRBV5-1 | - | TRBJ2-1
CASSLSGRISYNEQFF | TGTGCCAGCAGCTTATCCGGGAGAATTTCCTACAATGAGCAGTTCTTC | - | TRBV7-9 | - | TRBJ2-1
CASRDRGPATDTQYF | TGTGCCAGCAGGGACAGGGGGCCGGCCACAGATACGCAGTATTTT | TRBD1 | TRBV27 | - | TRBJ2-3
CAWSVVGRDTGELFF | TGTGCCTGGAGTGTGGTGGGCAGGGACACCGGGGAGCTGTTTTTT | - | TRBV30 | few | TRBJ2-2
CASKKGVAGGKGYEQYF | TGTGCCAGCAAGAAGGGTGTGGCAGGGGGCAAGGGTTACGAGCAGTACTTC | TRBD1 | TRBV2 | once | TRBJ2-7